This passage covers 10 T cell receptor beta chains from one sample sequenced in a study of blood T cell repertoires in COVID-19. Data came from immunoSEQ multiplex PCR; TCRdb stores just in-frame clones and leaves some out. This sample has 130,000 to 150,000 clones; approximately 80% occur once, and the top ten carry roughly 8.3%. Sequenced: peripheral blood. All receptors come from a human donor with acute or convalescent COVID-19. The donor label of this sample is uncertain.

This chain links TRBV7-2 with TRBJ2-6; perhaps TRBD1 as D (6 bases). Trimming pared 3 bases from V and 3 bases from J, leaving 21 bases between. This CDR3 has 19 residues. Germline V gives CDR1 SGHTA, CDR2 FQGNSA. This CDR3 is CASSFRRDTSLSGANVLTF. CDR3 in DNA: TGTGCCAGCAGCTTTCGTCGGGACACTTCCCTTAGTGGGGCCAACGTCCTGACTTTC.

The chain recombines TRBV30 with TRBJ1-6, with 9 bases lining up with TRBD1. The CDR3 length is 15 residues. Germline V gene data show CDR1 as GTSNPN and CDR2 as SVGIG (reference sequence). J was trimmed by 9 bases and V by 1 base; bases with no gene match: 7. The chain's CDR3 is CAWSGRQGDPSPLHF. Here the CDR3 DNA reads TGTGCCTGGAGTGGCAGACAGGGGGACCCTTCACCCCTCCACTTT.

This clone was counted a few times. The gene calls are TRBV7-8 and TRBJ1-1; D may be TRBD1 (5 bases). The CDR3 covers 13 residues. V was trimmed by 5 bases and J by 3 bases, leaving 10 bases between them. Germline loops: CDR1 SGHVS, CDR2 FQNEAQ. Here the CDR3 reads CASSLDSYTEAFF. CDR3 in DNA: TGTGCCAGCAGCCTAGACAGCTACACTGAAGCTTTCTTT. Variable domain in full (rest from reference TRBV7-8 and TRBJ1-1): GAGVSQSPRYKVAKRGQDVALRCDPISGHVSLFWYQQALGQGPEFLTYFQNEAQLDKSGLPSDRFFAERPEGSVSTLKIQRTQQEDSAVYLCASSLDSYTEAFFGQGTRLTVV.

The V call is TRBV3-1 (or the pseudogene TRBV3-2), the J call TRBJ2-3; TRBD2 matches 10 bases. With V trimmed by 3 bases and J by 4 bases, 1 base remained unmatched. In germline, CDR1 is LGHDT, CDR2 YNNKEL (reference sequence). The CDR3 runs 14 residues. The CDR3 sequence: CASSQSGGADTQYF. As DNA, the CDR3 is TGTGCCAGCAGCCAGAGCGGGGGGGCAGATACGCAGTATTTT.

CDR3 DNA sequence: TGCGCCAGCAGCTTGGGCGACAGGTTCTATGGCTACACCTTC. Translation: CASSLGDRFYGYTF. The genes are TRBV5-1 and TRBJ1-2, with D possibly matching TRBD1 (6 bases). The V gene lost 0 bases and the J gene lost 4 bases, with 10 bases spanning the gap. Germline V lookup: CDR1 SGHRS, CDR2 YFSETQ. The CDR3 sequence is 14 residues long.

The chain combines TRBV24-1 with TRBJ2-6; 9 bases agree with TRBD1. The CDR3 contains 16 residues. CDR1 is KGHDR, CDR2 SFDVKD, per germline. Trimming at V came to 5 bases and at J to 4 bases, leaving 5 bases not matched to a gene. The CDR3: CATSGGQGSGANVLTF. DNA of the CDR3: TGTGCCACCAGTGGGGGACAGGGCTCCGGGGCCAACGTCCTGACTTTC.

V is TRBV3-1 (or the pseudogene TRBV3-2) and J is TRBJ1-6; D unresolved. Germline loops: CDR1 LGHDT, CDR2 YNNKEL (reference sequence). The V gene lost 0 bases and the J gene lost 7 bases, with 16 bases spanning the gap. The CDR3 sequence is 17 residues long. The CDR3 DNA follows: TGTGCCAGCAGCCAAGATGCGAGGGTGAGTCGAAATTCACCCCTCCACTTT. Translation: CASSQDARVSRNSPLHF.

The chain couples TRBV11-2 to TRBJ1-2; D is unresolved. The germline gives CDR1 SGHAT, CDR2 FQNNGV. With 0 bases removed from V and 3 bases from J, the gap between germline ends came to 8 bases. This CDR3 is built from 14 residues. CDR3 loop: CASSLDNTDYGYTF. CDR3 DNA: TGTGCCAGCAGCTTAGATAACACAGACTATGGCTACACCTTC.

This CDR3 reads CASNKQDNGYTF. The CDR3 DNA follows: TGTGCCAGCAACAAACAGGATAATGGCTACACCTTC. V is TRBV7-9 and J is TRBJ1-2, with a tentative D call TRBD1 (5 bases). Trimming removed 7 bases at V and 6 bases at J, with 12 bases between. From germline, CDR1 is SEHNR and CDR2 FQNEAQ (reference sequence). The CDR3 spans 12 residues.

At least ten counts were recorded for this clone. This sequence joins TRBV6-5 and TRBJ1-1; D gene ambiguous. The ends were cut back, 10 bases at V and 1 base at J, with 7 bases in the middle. This CDR3 has 11 amino acids. Germline CDR1 is MNHEY and CDR2 is SVGAGI. The CDR3: CATTKNTEAFF. CDR3 in DNA: TGTGCCACTACCAAGAACACTGAAGCTTTCTTT.